The 25 T cell receptor beta chains given below trace back to one sample, sequenced in a study of OX40 agonist ivuxolimab in advanced cancers. Method: immunoSEQ multiplex PCR; TCRdb's copy keeps in-frame clones and lacks some. The sample contains around 80,000 clones, about four fifths of which appear only once. Sequencing was performed on CD4+ or CD8+ T cells sorted from blood, taken in a trial of the OX40 agonist ivuxolimab. Source of these receptors: an adult with an advanced solid tumor such as melanoma, head and neck, liver or kidney cancer.

This clone was seen more than once but under ten times. The V gene is TRBV6-4, the J gene TRBJ1-1; D is ambiguous. Germline CDR1 is MRHNA and CDR2 is SNTAGT. Trimming took 6 bases from V and 3 from J, leaving 11 bases between them. The CDR3 is made up of 13 amino acids. The CDR3 region has the DNA TGTGCCAGCAGCGCTCAGGTTTACACTGAAGCTTTCTTT. This translates into CASSAQVYTEAFF.

V and J are TRBV5-1 and TRBJ1-1; a possible D gene is TRBD1 (5 bases). There are 14 residues in the CDR3. Trimming removed 4 bases from V and 6 bases from J, with 16 bases in between. CDR1 and CDR2 (germline): SGHRS, YFSETQ. CDR3 DNA sequence: TGCGCCAGCAGCGGGGACGGGGGTGGCTCTGAAGCTTTCTTT. This sequence encodes CASSGDGGGSEAFF. Full variable domain (remainder filled in from reference TRBV5-1 and TRBJ1-1): KAGVTQTPRYLIKTRGQQVTLSCSPISGHRSVSWYQQTPGQGLQFLFEYFSETQRNKGNFPGRFSGRQFSNSRSEMNVSTLELGDSALYLCASSGDGGGSEAFFGQGTRLTVV.

The chain recombines TRBV18 with TRBJ2-1, with 10 bases matching TRBD1. Germline V gene lookup returns CDR1 KGHSH and CDR2 LQKENI. This CDR3 region has 15 residues. V lost 3 bases and J lost 8; bases outside the gene matches: 7. The CDR3 spells CASSPRQGAGDEQFF. In DNA, the CDR3 is TGTGCCAGCTCACCGCGACAGGGGGCGGGAGATGAGCAGTTCTTC.

The sample holds one count of this clone. Germline is not matched at one junction end, which may reflect a read error. The genes are TRBV7-7 and TRBJ2-1; TRBD2 might be the D (6 bases). Germline values: CDR1 SSHAT, CDR2 FNYEAQ (reference sequence). This CDR3 has 16 residues. Written as DNA, the CDR3 is TGTGCTAGCAGCTCCTTTCCGGGAGATTCGGGCAATGAGCAGTTCTTC. Translation gives CASSSFPGDSGNEQFF.

This clone is a singleton in its sample. The chain recombines TRBV6-5 with TRBJ2-2, with no clear D. Germline loops: CDR1 MNHEY, CDR2 SVGAGI. The V and J ends lost 3 bases and 0 bases respectively, with 8 bases between them. This CDR3 region has 15 residues. CDR3 DNA sequence: TGTGCCAGCAGTTATGGCAACGCGAACACCGGGGAGCTGTTTTTT. It translates to CASSYGNANTGELFF.

The V call is TRBV7-9, the J call TRBJ2-5; D may be TRBD1 (5 bases). Trimming removed 2 bases from V and 0 bases from J, with 13 bases in between. Germline assignment: CDR1 SEHNR and CDR2 FQNEAQ (reference sequence). This CDR3 spans 16 amino acids. The CDR3 here is CASSLRGSPYQETQYF. CDR3 sequence (DNA): TGTGCCAGCAGCTTAAGGGGCAGTCCGTACCAAGAGACCCAGTACTTC.

The chain carries TRBV5-1 and TRBJ2-2, with 7 nucleotides matching TRBD2. Germline V gene sequence: CDR1 SGHRS, CDR2 YFSETQ. V gave up 0 bases and J gave up 4 bases; unmatched junction bases: 6. The CDR3 consists of 16 residues. CDR3 amino acids: CASSLDRGEITGELFF. CDR3 DNA sequence: TGCGCCAGCAGCTTGGATCGGGGGGAGATCACCGGGGAGCTGTTTTTT. Full variable domain (missing parts from reference TRBV5-1 and TRBJ2-2): KAGVTQTPRYLIKTRGQQVTLSCSPISGHRSVSWYQQTPGQGLQFLFEYFSETQRNKGNFPGRFSGRQFSNSRSEMNVSTLELGDSALYLCASSLDRGEITGELFFGEGSRLTVL.

The chain couples TRBV27 to TRBJ1-1; D gene unclear. Germline CDR1 reads MNHEY; CDR2 reads SMNVEV (reference sequence). Trimming took off 2 bases at V and 1 base at J, with 8 bases between the two ends. The CDR3 extends over 14 amino acids. The CDR3 loop reads CASSLRRGNTEAFF. CDR3 nucleotide sequence: TGTGCCAGCAGTTTACGAAGAGGGAACACTGAAGCTTTCTTT.

This rearrangement joins TRBV27 to TRBJ2-1, with D maybe TRBD2 (6 bases). Germline assignment: CDR1 MNHEY and CDR2 SMNVEV (reference sequence). The CDR3 consists of 12 residues. Deletions cut 10 bases from V and 6 bases from J, with 13 bases between. DNA for the CDR3: TGTGCCACCGGTCGGAGGGCCAATGAGCAGTTCTTC. Translation: CATGRRANEQFF.

The chain links TRBV13 to TRBJ2-2; TRBD1 is a possible D gene (6 bases). Looked up from germline, CDR1 is PRHDT and CDR2 is FYEKMQ (reference sequence). This CDR3 region has 13 residues. Trimming removed 5 bases from V and 9 bases from J, with 13 bases in between. This CDR3 reads CASSDRTVRELFF. DNA for the CDR3: TGTGCCAGCAGCGATAGGACAGTCAGGGAGCTGTTTTTT.

The chain uses TRBV5-1 and TRBJ2-7; D perhaps matches TRBD2 (6 bases). In germline, CDR1 is SGHRS, CDR2 YFSETQ. This CDR3 is built from 16 residues. With 0 bases removed from V and 1 base from J, the gap between germline ends came to 14 bases. The DNA for the CDR3 is TGCGCCAGCAGCTTGGATGTAGCGGTGGGGTCCTACGAGCAGTACTTC. Its translation: CASSLDVAVGSYEQYF.

The chain is built from TRBV18 and TRBJ2-6; D remains unclear. The CDR3 is made up of 16 amino acids. V shed 5 bases and J shed 0 bases, with 11 bases lying between them. Germline values: CDR1 KGHSH, CDR2 LQKENI. CDR3 sequence (DNA): TGTGCCAGCTCATCTACTACCCACTCTGGGGCCAACGTCCTGACTTTC. Translation gives CASSSTTHSGANVLTF.

This clone has a handful of counts. The chain recombines TRBV10-3 with TRBJ2-3, with 9 nucleotides matching TRBD2. CDR3 length: 13 residues. Per the germline V gene, CDR1 is ENHRY and CDR2 is SYGVKD. Losses at the gene ends were 8 bases for V and 5 bases for J; bases not matched to a gene: 5. CDR3 region: CAIGIAGVDTQYF. In DNA, the CDR3 is TGTGCCATCGGCATAGCGGGAGTAGATACGCAGTATTTT.

The V gene is TRBV28, the J gene TRBJ1-2; the D is unclear. The CDR3 consists of 16 residues. The V and J ends lost 3 bases and 0 bases respectively, with 14 bases between them. Looked up from germline, CDR1 is MDHEN and CDR2 is SYDVKM. CDR3 sequence: CASSLESWQTNYGYTF. The CDR3 nucleotides are TGTGCCAGCAGTTTGGAATCCTGGCAGACTAACTATGGCTACACCTTC.

This clone was seen a single time. The chain is built from TRBV10-3 and TRBJ2-7; a possible D gene is TRBD1 (5 bases). The V gene lost 5 bases and the J gene lost 2 bases, with 13 bases spanning the gap. CDR3 length: 14 amino acids. Per the germline V gene, CDR1 is ENHRY and CDR2 is SYGVKD. CDR3 in amino acids: CAISPGQGTYEQYF. Written as DNA, the CDR3 is TGTGCCATCAGTCCCGGACAAGGTACCTACGAGCAGTACTTC.

The chain uses TRBV4-1 and TRBJ2-5; 7 bases map to TRBD2. CDR3 length equals 20 residues. From germline, CDR1 is MGHRA and CDR2 YSYEKL. The trim removed 4 bases at V and 4 bases at J, leaving 24 bases unmatched. For the CDR3, the DNA is TGCGCCAGCAGCCTATCGACGATGTTTATCACCACAGGCGGGGGAGAGACCCAGTACTTC. As protein: CASSLSTMFITTGGGETQYF.

The CDR3 protein is CASSSGLVESPLHF. The DNA of the CDR3 is TGCGCCAGCAGTTCGGGGTTGGTAGAATCACCCCTCCACTTT. The rearrangement joins TRBV5-1 to TRBJ1-6, with D hard to call. The CDR3 has 14 residues. Trimming shortened V by 5 bases and J by 10 bases, and 16 bases separated the two germline ends. CDR1 SGHRS and CDR2 YFSETQ come from the germline V gene.

This clone was picked up one time. V gene TRBV7-9 combines with J gene TRBJ2-1; 16 nucleotides align to TRBD2. The CDR3 has 19 amino acids. The V gene end was trimmed by 5 bases and the J gene end by 0 bases; junction bases not matched to a gene: 7. The V gene's germline CDR1 is SEHNR and CDR2 FQNEAQ (reference sequence). CDR3 DNA: TGTGCCAGCAGCACCCCGGGACTAGCGGGGGGGAGCTCCTACAATGAGCAGTTCTTC. It yields the protein CASSTPGLAGGSSYNEQFF.

The rearrangement joins TRBV5-4 to TRBJ2-1; TRBD2 aligns across 8 bases. Per germline, CDR1 SGHNT and CDR2 YYREEE (reference sequence). The V segment lost 4 bases and the J segment 4 bases; nucleotides outside the gene matches: 7. This CDR3 region has 15 residues. The CDR3 DNA reads as TGTGCCAGCAGCGAGGCTAGCGGGCCGTACAATGAGCAGTTCTTC. Its protein product is CASSEASGPYNEQFF.

The DNA for the CDR3 is TGTGCCAGCAGTGTTGGAGGGAATGGAAACATTCAGTACTTC. Its protein product is CASSVGGNGNIQYF. The V and J genes are TRBV2 and TRBJ2-4; D possibly corresponds to TRBD2 (6 bases). Per germline, CDR1 SNHLY and CDR2 FYNNEI. The ends were cut back, 4 bases at V and 6 bases at J, with 13 bases in the middle. This CDR3 is built from 14 residues.

V usage is TRBV7-9 and J usage is TRBJ1-5, with no clear D. The V gene's germline CDR1 is SEHNR and CDR2 FQNEAQ (reference sequence). CDR3 size: 15 residues. V gave up 3 bases and J gave up 4 bases, with 13 bases separating them. The CDR3 loop is CASSLSGGSNQPQHF. CDR3 nucleotide sequence: TGTGCCAGCAGCTTGAGCGGAGGTTCAAATCAGCCCCAGCATTTT. The full variable domain, rest sourced from reference TRBV7-9 and TRBJ1-5, is DTGVSQNPRHKITKRGQNVTFRCDPISEHNRLYWYRQTLGQGPEFLTYFQNEAQLEKSRLLSDRFSAERPKGSFSTLEIQRTEQGDSAMYLCASSLSGGSNQPQHFGDGTRLSIL.

V and J are TRBV7-9 and TRBJ2-6; tentative D call: TRBD1 (5 bases). CDR1 and CDR2 (germline): SEHNR, FQNEAQ (reference sequence). The V gene lost 2 bases and the J gene lost 4 bases, with 15 bases spanning the gap. The CDR3 has 17 residues. The CDR3: CASSLLYGALGANVLTF. As DNA, the CDR3 is TGTGCCAGCAGCTTATTATATGGGGCGCTAGGGGCCAACGTCCTGACTTTC.

The chain links TRBV19 to TRBJ2-7; 7 bases are shared with TRBD1. This CDR3 region has 13 residues. The ends lost 8 bases at V and 0 bases at J; junction bases unmatched: 4. Germline V CDR1 and CDR2: LNHDA, SQIVND (reference sequence). The CDR3 loop is CASRRDSSYEQYF. The CDR3 DNA follows: TGTGCCAGTCGACGGGACAGCTCCTACGAGCAGTACTTC.

This chain links TRBV18 with TRBJ2-5; 10 bases are shared with TRBD2. Germline lookup yields CDR1 KGHSH and CDR2 LQKENI. CDR3 length equals 16 residues. Trimming at V came to 3 bases and at J to 5 bases, leaving 9 bases not matched to a gene. CDR3 coding DNA: TGTGCCAGCTCACCTTCTAGCGGGGGTGGAGCGGAGACCCAGTACTTC. This sequence encodes CASSPSSGGGAETQYF.

This clone has a single count. This rearrangement joins TRBV18 to TRBJ1-5, with TRBD1 identical over 10 bases. Unmatched junction bases numbered 3, after V lost 3 bases and J lost 7 bases. The CDR3 spans 14 residues. Germline-derived CDR1 and CDR2 are KGHSH and LQKENI. CDR3 region: CASSPGQGGQPQHF. The CDR3 DNA reads TGTGCCAGCTCACCCGGACAGGGGGGACAGCCCCAGCATTTT.